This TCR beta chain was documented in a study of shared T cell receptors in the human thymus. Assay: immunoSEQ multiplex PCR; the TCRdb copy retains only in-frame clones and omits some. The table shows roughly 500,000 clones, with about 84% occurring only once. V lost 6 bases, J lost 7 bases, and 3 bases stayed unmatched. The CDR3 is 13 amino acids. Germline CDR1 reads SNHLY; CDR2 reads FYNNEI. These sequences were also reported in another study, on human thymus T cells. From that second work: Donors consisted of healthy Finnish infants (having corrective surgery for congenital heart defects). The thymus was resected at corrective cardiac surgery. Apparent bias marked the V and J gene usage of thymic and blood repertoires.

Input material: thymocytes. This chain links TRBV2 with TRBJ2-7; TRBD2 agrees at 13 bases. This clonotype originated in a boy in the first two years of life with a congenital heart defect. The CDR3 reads CASRRLAGGEQYF. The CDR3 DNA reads TGTGCCAGCAGAAGACTAGCGGGGGGTGAGCAGTACTTC. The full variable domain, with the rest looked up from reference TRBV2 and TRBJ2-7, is EPEVTQTPSHQVTQMGQEVILRCVPISNHLYFYWYRQILGQKVEFLVSFYNNEISEKSEIFDDQFSVERPDGSNFTLKIRSTKLEDSAMYFCASRRLAGGEQYFGPGTRLTVT.